This T cell receptor (beta chain) was captured in a study of CD8+CD57+ T cells in acquired aplastic anemia. Whole-study context: Sorted CD4+ and CD8+ cells gave a mean 3.2 ug DNA, range roughly 0.2 to 27.4 ug. Study-level points and caveats: Significance was not reached for CD8+ Simpson's diversity between patients and controls. Overlapping CD8+ CDR3 repertoires of patients and controls contained some 27 shared sequences.

Comments on this clonotype: Its antigen is currently unknown.

According to the study, genomic DNA was the template for TCR beta VDJ and CDR3 profiling. MiXCR was run by TCRdb on the reads, yielding one entry per CDR3 protein. The table records 150,000 to 200,000 distinct CDR3 sequences, 64% of them present only once. The receptor comes from a human donor with severe aplastic anemia or a healthy control (not recorded which). Sequenced: sorted CD4+, CD8+, or CD8+CD57+ T cells (not recorded which) from PBMCs.

The DNA of the CDR3 is TGTGCCAGCAGCTTAGGTGGAGGTGGCGGCCACGAGCAGTACTTC. This translates into CASSLGGGGGHEQYF. This chain links TRBV7-6 with TRBJ2-7, with D tentatively TRBD2 (5 bases). The V end was cut by 1 base, the J end by 5 bases, with 15 bases between. The CDR3 extends over 15 amino acids. Germline V CDR1 and CDR2: SGHVS, FNYEAQ. The full variable domain, its missing parts supplied by reference TRBV7-6 and TRBJ2-7, is GAGVSQSPRYKVTKRGQDVALRCDPISGHVSLYWYRQALGQGPEFLTYFNYEAQQDKSGLPNDRFSAERPEGSISTLTIQRTEQRDSAMYRCASSLGGGGGHEQYFGPGTRLTVT.